A single T cell receptor beta chain is shown here with its context. Its antigen is not identified. Germline lookup yields CDR1 MNHNS and CDR2 SASEGT. The CDR3 is 13 residues long. V lost 1 base to trimming and J lost 4 bases, with 7 bases between them. Regarding time point: cycle 4 day 1 (C4D1), after more than 5 weeks of nivolumab. Every patient had relapsed following autologous stem cell transplantation, and cohorts differed in brentuximab vedotin exposure. These data come from a study of PD-1 blockade in classical Hodgkin lymphoma. Study-wide findings and caveats: Baseline diversity in complete responders resembled that of newly diagnosed patients.

Sequencing was performed with immunoSEQ multiplex PCR; in TCRdb, only in-frame clones are kept and a portion is missing. The sample yields approximately 90,000 clones, around 80% seen once. Sample: peripheral blood mononuclear cells (PBMCs), taken before the fourth cycle of nivolumab. This rearrangement joins TRBV6-1 to TRBJ1-2, with a possible D match to TRBD1 (6 bases). The receptor comes from a human donor with classical Hodgkin lymphoma. CDR3 sequence reads: CASSEGGGYGYTF. For the CDR3, the DNA is TGTGCCAGCAGTGAAGGAGGGGGCTATGGCTACACCTTC.